The 23 T cell receptor beta chains presented below share a single source sample, sequenced in a study of tumor-infiltrating lymphocytes in primary liver carcinoma. Unsorted bulk tissue of about 18-32 mg yielded co-extracted RNA and DNA. Constant-region priming of roughly 490 ng total RNA yielded TCR beta cDNA. Investigators got TCR beta libraries out of three nested multiplex PCR rounds, done with slightly modified ARM-PCR. It was with TRBV1-TRBV30 forward primers and a C-beta reverse primer that the first two PCR rounds were run, at around 10 cycles each. TCRdb processed the multiplex PCR reads anew with MiXCR; each CDR3 protein has one entry. This table has roughly 100,000 distinct CDR3 sequences, 65% to 75% appearing once. The sequencing input was liver tumor tissue from sampling region 2. The subset is: tumor region T2, inferior pole. These receptors were taken from an older woman with primary liver carcinoma and hepatitis B virus infection.

This clonotype occurred many times. This chain uses TRBV30 with TRBJ1-1; TRBD1 is a possible D gene (5 bases). The V end lost 2 bases, the J end lost 6 bases, and 13 bases lay between the germline ends. Germline values: CDR1 GTSNPN, CDR2 SVGIG (reference sequence). CDR3 length: 13 amino acids. DNA of the CDR3: TGTGCCTGGAGTCGAAGCAGGGTGTCTGAAGCTTTCTTT. Amino acids: CAWSRSRVSEAFF. Based on the CDR3 plus reference TRBV30 and TRBJ1-1, the full variable domain is SQTIHQWPATLVQPVGSPLSLECTVEGTSNPNLYWYRQAAGRGLQLLFYSVGIGQISSEVPQNLSASRPQDRQFILSSKKLLLSDSGFYLCAWSRSRVSEAFFGQGTRLTVV.

This clonotype appeared once. This chain connects TRBV11-2 to TRBJ2-1; 9 nucleotides align to TRBD2. The trim removed 1 base at V and 12 bases at J, leaving 22 bases unmatched. The CDR3 is made up of 19 amino acids. Germline V gene data show CDR1 as SGHAT and CDR2 as FQNNGV. The CDR3 bases are TGTGCCAGCAGCTTAGCCAGAGCGGGAGGCCGGCGGTGGTCGGTTGGGCAGTTCTTC. Its protein product is CASSLARAGGRRWSVGQFF.

The chain couples TRBV29-1 to TRBJ2-1; 12 nucleotides agree with TRBD1. Germline loops: CDR1 SQVTM, CDR2 ANQGSEA. The CDR3 contains 16 residues. The CDR3 reads CCAPGQGAGFTKGQFF. CDR3 nucleotides: TGCTGCGCCCCGGGACAGGGGGCCGGATTCACAAAAGGGCAGTTCTTC.

With respect to this clonotype: The junction departs from the called germline gene at one end, perhaps through a read error. The rearrangement joins TRBV6-1 to TRBJ2-1, with 10 nucleotides matching TRBD2. Germline loops: CDR1 MNHNS, CDR2 SASEGT. CDR3 size: 17 residues. The CDR3 here is CATLPFLAGAFCNEHFF. DNA for the CDR3: TGTGCCACCCTCCCGTTCCTAGCGGGAGCCTTCTGCAATGAGCACTTCTTC.

Remarks on this clonotype: Since a much larger clone is just one base distant, this may be a read error. The chain recombines TRBV28 with TRBJ1-1, with 9 bases aligning to TRBD1. CDR1 and CDR2 (germline): MDHEN, SYDVKM. The CDR3 runs 15 residues. CDR3 bases: TGTGCCAGCAGTTCAACCGGGACAGGGAACACTGAAGCTCTCTTT. Translation gives CASSSTGTGNTEALF.

With regard to this clonotype: Germline is not matched at one junction end, which may reflect a read error. The CDR3 DNA reads TGTGCCAGCAGTGAAGACGGAGGGAGTAATCAGCCCCGGCATTTT. It codes for CASSEDGGSNQPRHF. The V and J genes are TRBV6-1 and TRBJ1-5, with D unresolved. The CDR3 runs 15 residues. Germline CDR1 and CDR2: MNHNS and SASEGT.

About this clonotype: A much larger clone is a single base away; this may be a read error. This chain joins TRBV6-2 or TRBV6-3 and TRBJ1-5, with D unresolved. The CDR3 contains 13 residues. V lost 2 bases to trimming and J lost 4 bases, with 6 bases between them. CDR1 is MNHEY, CDR2 SVGEGT, per germline. The CDR3 sequence: CASSYTRNQPQHF. In DNA form, the CDR3 reads TGTGCCAGCAGTTACACGAGAAATCAGCCCCAGCATTTT.

Points on this clonotype: A much larger clone differs by one base, so this may be a read error. The gene calls are TRBV28 and TRBJ1-1, with D uncertain. The CDR3 covers 13 residues. The germline V and J ends were trimmed by 7 bases and 1 base, with 10 bases remaining between them. In germline, CDR1 is MDHEN, CDR2 SYDVKM. CDR3 in amino acids: CASMVQWNTEAFF. CDR3 in DNA: TGTGCCAGCATGGTTCAGTGGAACACTGAAGCTTTCTTT.

Turning to this clonotype: Given a much more abundant clone one base away, this may be a read error. The chain is built from TRBV6-5 and TRBJ2-2, with 9 bases lining up with TRBD1. Germline CDR1 is MNHEY and CDR2 is SVGAGI. The length of the CDR3 is 16 residues. CDR3 in DNA: TGTGCCAGCAGTGGCCGGGACAGGGACTCAACCGGGGAGCGGTTTTTT. It is translated as CASSGRDRDSTGERFF.

Note on this clonotype: An end of the junction differs from the germline gene, which may be a read error. The gene calls are TRBV11-2 and TRBJ2-1, with D maybe TRBD2 (5 bases). Germline V CDR1 and CDR2: SGHAT, FQNNGV. The CDR3 contains 15 residues. The CDR3: CASSHGIKSYNERFF. The CDR3 DNA reads as TGTGCCAGCAGCCACGGGATTAAATCCTACAATGAGCGGTTCTTC.

The chain employs TRBV6-1 and TRBJ1-5; D might be TRBD1 (6 bases). Germline V CDR1 and CDR2: MNHNS, SASEGT. The CDR3 runs 17 residues. Trimming took 11 bases from V and 4 from J, leaving 27 bases between them. The CDR3 sequence is CAGPSLQGCVRNQPQHF. The CDR3 nucleotides are TGTGCCGGTCCATCCCTACAGGGATGCGTTCGTAATCAGCCCCAGCATTTT.

Ten or more counts support this clonotype. The V call is TRBV12-3 or TRBV12-4, the J call TRBJ1-2; D is possibly TRBD1 (5 bases). The V end was cut by 2 bases, the J end by 4 bases, with 11 bases between. CDR3 length: 14 residues. The CDR3 sequence is CASSLREGSYGYTF. CDR3 coding DNA: TGTGCCAGCAGTTTACGGGAGGGGTCCTATGGCTACACCTTC.

Many counts were recorded for this clonotype. The chain couples TRBV10-3 to TRBJ2-1; no firm D call. Between the trimmed V and J ends, which lost 0 bases and 0 bases, there was a span of 6 bases. The CDR3 runs to 15 residues. The germline V gene has CDR1 ENHRY and CDR2 SYGVKD. The CDR3 DNA follows: TGTGCCATCAGTGAGTCCGAGAGCTCCTACAATGAGCAGTTCTTC. Translated: CAISESESSYNEQFF.

This clonotype was seen at least ten times. This chain connects TRBV6-5 to TRBJ1-1; no clear D. CDR1 and CDR2 (germline): MNHEY, SVGAGI. The CDR3 contains 13 residues. Trimming removed 0 bases at V and 5 bases at J, with 7 bases between. DNA of the CDR3: TGTGCCAGCAGTTACTCGGCGGAAACTGAAGCTTTCTTT. Translated, it gives CASSYSAETEAFF.

The V gene is TRBV19, the J gene TRBJ2-7, with TRBD2 as a possible D gene (7 bases). The CDR3 loop spans 15 amino acids. Trimming left V 5 bases short and J 2 bases short, with 16 bases between. CDR1 LNHDA and CDR2 SQIVND come from the germline V gene (reference sequence). CDR3 DNA sequence: TGTGCCAGTAGTGCGGGGGCCGACGGGACCTACGAGCAGTACTTC. It codes for CASSAGADGTYEQYF.

The chain links TRBV11-2 to TRBJ2-1; 15 bases line up with TRBD2. Germline V gene sequence: CDR1 SGHAT, CDR2 FQNNGV. J lost 4 bases, V lost 5 bases, and 12 bases had no gene match. The CDR3 totals 19 residues. CDR3 residues: CASSAAQGGLAGGYNEQFF. CDR3 DNA: TGTGCCAGCAGCGCCGCACAGGGGGGACTAGCGGGAGGATACAATGAGCAGTTCTTC.

Note on this clonotype: Sequence at one end of the junction differs from germline and may be a read error. V and J are TRBV11-3 and TRBJ2-5; TRBD2 might be the D (6 bases). The CDR3 length is 15 residues. Germline V gene sequence: CDR1 SGHNT, CDR2 YENEEA. The CDR3 spells CPSSPWTTRDGTQYF. The CDR3 DNA is TGTCCCAGCAGCCCCTGGACTACCCGAGACGGGACCCAGTATTTC. Full variable domain (remainder filled in from reference TRBV11-3 and TRBJ2-5): EAGVVQSPRYKIIEKKQPVAFWCNPISGHNTLYWYLQNLGQGPELLIRYENEEAVDDSQLPKDRFSAERLKGVDSTLKIQPAELGDSAVYLCPSSPWTTRDGTQYFGPGTRLLVL.

A remark on this clonotype: The junction does not match germline at one end; this may be a read error. The chain is built from TRBV11-2 and TRBJ2-3; maybe TRBD1 (5 bases). This CDR3 region has 15 residues. The germline V gene has CDR1 SGHAT and CDR2 FQNNGV. The CDR3: CASSSQGFSIDTHYF. For the CDR3, the DNA is TGTGCAAGCAGCTCCCAGGGCTTTAGCATAGATACGCATTATTTT.

In its sample, this clonotype was seen once. At one end the junction does not follow the germline gene, possibly because of a read error. The chain couples TRBV29-1 to TRBJ2-1; 7 bases fit TRBD2. Germline assignment: CDR1 SQVTM and CDR2 ANQGSEA. The CDR3 covers 14 residues. CDR3 sequence reads: CSVAGTIGKYEQFF. As DNA, the CDR3 is TGCAGTGTTGCAGGGACTATCGGGAAGTATGAGCAGTTCTTC.

Details on this clonotype: Since no conserved phenylalanine or tryptophan closes the CDR3, a read error is the likely cause. The V gene is TRBV28, the J gene TRBJ1-2, with D perhaps TRBD1 (5 bases). Germline V gene sequence: CDR1 MDHEN, CDR2 SYDVKM. The CDR3 has 17 residues. DNA of the CDR3: TGTGCCGGCATATTGTCGGGGGTAGGCTCTACTAAGTATGGCTACACCTTA. This translates into CAGILSGVGSTKYGYTL.

This clonotype was observed a single time. This CDR3 is missing its conserved last phenylalanine or tryptophan, likely due to a read error. V and J are TRBV4-1 and TRBJ2-2; 8 bases fit TRBD2. V lost 6 bases, J lost 8 bases, and 17 bases stayed unmatched. The CDR3 length is 17 residues. The germline CDR1 and CDR2 sequences are MGHRA and YSYEKL. The CDR3 nucleotides read TGCGCCAGCAGATCAGTCGTACGGGAGGGCCATAGTGGGGAGCTGTTTTTG. Its translation: CASRSVVREGHSGELFL.

The gene calls are TRBV12-5 and TRBJ2-1; D ambiguous. The germline V and J ends were trimmed by 6 bases and 9 bases, with 15 bases remaining between them. The CDR3 contains 13 residues. Germline CDR1 and CDR2: LGHNT and FRNRAP. Written as DNA, the CDR3 is TGTGCTAGTGGCCCCAAGGTAAATGGTGAGCAGTTCTTC. Translation gives CASGPKVNGEQFF.

As regards this clonotype: A much larger clone lies one base from this, so it may be a read error. The chain joins TRBV28 to TRBJ2-7; D is ambiguous. This CDR3 has 15 residues. The V gene's germline CDR1 is MDHEN and CDR2 SYDVKM. DNA for the CDR3: TGTGCCAGCAGTTTTTCCGGCAGCAGCTCCTACGTGCAGTACTTC. It translates to CASSFSGSSSYVQYF.